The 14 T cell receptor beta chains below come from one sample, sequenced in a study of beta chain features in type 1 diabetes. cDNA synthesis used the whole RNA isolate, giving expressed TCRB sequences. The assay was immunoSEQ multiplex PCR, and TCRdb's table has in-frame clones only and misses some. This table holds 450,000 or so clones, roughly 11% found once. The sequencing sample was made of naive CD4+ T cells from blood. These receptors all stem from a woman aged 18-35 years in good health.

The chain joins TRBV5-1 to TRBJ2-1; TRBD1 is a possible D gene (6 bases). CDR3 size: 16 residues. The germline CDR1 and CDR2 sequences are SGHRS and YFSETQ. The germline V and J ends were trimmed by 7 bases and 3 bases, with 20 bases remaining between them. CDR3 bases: TGCGCCAGCCAAGGACAGCCAGGGGTACTCTACAATGAGCAGTTCTTC. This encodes CASQGQPGVLYNEQFF.

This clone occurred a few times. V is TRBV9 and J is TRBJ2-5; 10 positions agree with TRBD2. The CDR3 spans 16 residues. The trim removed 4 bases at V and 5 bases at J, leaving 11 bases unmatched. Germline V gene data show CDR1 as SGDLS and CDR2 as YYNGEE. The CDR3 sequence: CASSTHSSGRTETQYF. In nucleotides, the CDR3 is TGTGCCAGCAGCACACACTCTAGCGGGAGAACGGAGACCCAGTACTTC.

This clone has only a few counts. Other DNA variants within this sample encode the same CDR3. The CDR3 DNA sequence: TGTGCCAGCTCACCGGGCGGACAAGAGACCCAGTACTTC. Translated, it gives CASSPGGQETQYF. The chain couples TRBV18 to TRBJ2-5; D is undetermined. Trimming cost V 3 bases and J 2 bases, with 7 bases left between them. Germline V gene lookup returns CDR1 KGHSH and CDR2 LQKENI. The CDR3 loop spans 13 amino acids.

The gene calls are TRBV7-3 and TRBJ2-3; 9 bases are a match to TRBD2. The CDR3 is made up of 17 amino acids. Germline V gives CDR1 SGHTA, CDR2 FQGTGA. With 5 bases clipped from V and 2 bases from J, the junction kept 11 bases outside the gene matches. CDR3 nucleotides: TGTGCCAGCAGCACACAAGGGACTAGCCTTACCACAGATACGCAGTATTTT. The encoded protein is CASSTQGTSLTTDTQYF.

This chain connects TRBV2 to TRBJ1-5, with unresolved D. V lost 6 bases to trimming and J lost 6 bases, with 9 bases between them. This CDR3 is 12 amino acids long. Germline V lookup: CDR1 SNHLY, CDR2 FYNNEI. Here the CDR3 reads CASRPRSQPQHF. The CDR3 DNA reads TGTGCCAGCAGACCCCGGAGTCAGCCCCAGCATTTT.

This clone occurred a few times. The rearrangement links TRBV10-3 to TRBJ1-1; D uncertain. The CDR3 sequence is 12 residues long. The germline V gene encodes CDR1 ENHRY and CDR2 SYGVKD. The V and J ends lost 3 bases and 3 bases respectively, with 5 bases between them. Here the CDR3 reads CAISDFDTEAFF. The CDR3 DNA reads TGTGCCATCAGTGATTTCGACACTGAAGCTTTCTTT.

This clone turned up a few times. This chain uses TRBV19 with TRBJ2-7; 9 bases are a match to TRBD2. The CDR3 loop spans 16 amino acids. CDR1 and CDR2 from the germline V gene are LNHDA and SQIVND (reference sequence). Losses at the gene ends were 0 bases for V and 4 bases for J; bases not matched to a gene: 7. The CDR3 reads CASSIDKLAGRYEQYF. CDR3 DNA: TGTGCCAGTAGTATAGACAAACTAGCGGGTCGATACGAGCAGTACTTC.

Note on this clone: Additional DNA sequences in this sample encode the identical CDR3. Here the CDR3 reads CSAAWGSNQPQHF. The CDR3, as DNA: TGCAGCGCCGCGTGGGGTAGCAATCAGCCCCAGCATTTT. The rearrangement uses TRBV29-1 and TRBJ1-5; D gene uncertain. Deletions cut 7 bases from V and 0 bases from J, with 10 bases between. Per the germline V gene, CDR1 is SQVTM and CDR2 is ANQGSEA. This CDR3 is built from 13 residues.

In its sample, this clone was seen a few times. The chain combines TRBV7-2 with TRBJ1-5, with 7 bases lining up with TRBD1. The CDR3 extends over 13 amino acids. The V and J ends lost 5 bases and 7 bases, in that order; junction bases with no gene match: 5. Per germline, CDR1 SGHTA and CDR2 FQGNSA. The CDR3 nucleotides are TGTGCCAGCAGCCCCAGGGGGGCCCAGCCCCAGCATTTT. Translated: CASSPRGAQPQHF.

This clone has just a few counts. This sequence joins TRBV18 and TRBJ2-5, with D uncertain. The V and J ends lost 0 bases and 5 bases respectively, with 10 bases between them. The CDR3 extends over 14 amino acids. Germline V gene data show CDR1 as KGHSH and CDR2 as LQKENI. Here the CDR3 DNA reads TGTGCCAGCTCACCACCCTGGGGTCGGGAGACCCAGTACTTC. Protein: CASSPPWGRETQYF.

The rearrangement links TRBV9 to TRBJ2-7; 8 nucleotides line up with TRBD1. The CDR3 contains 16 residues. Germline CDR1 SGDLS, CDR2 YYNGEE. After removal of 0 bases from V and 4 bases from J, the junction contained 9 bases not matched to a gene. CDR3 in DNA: TGTGCCAGCAGCGTAGGGTTTACAGGGGGAACGTACGAGCAGTACTTC. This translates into CASSVGFTGGTYEQYF.

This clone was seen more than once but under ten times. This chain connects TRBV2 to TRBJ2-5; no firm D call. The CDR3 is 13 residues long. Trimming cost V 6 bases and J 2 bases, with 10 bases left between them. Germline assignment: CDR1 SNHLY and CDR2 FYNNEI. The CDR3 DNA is TGTGCCAGCAGGGTAGACTGGCAAGAGACCCAGTACTTC. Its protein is CASRVDWQETQYF.

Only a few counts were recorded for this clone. The CDR3 loop is CASSQVHLGLASPNEQFF. Here the CDR3 DNA reads TGCGCCAGCAGCCAAGTTCACCTCGGACTAGCGTCGCCGAATGAGCAGTTCTTC. The chain is built from TRBV4-1 and TRBJ2-1; 9 bases line up with TRBD2. The V segment lost 1 base and the J segment 7 bases; nucleotides outside the gene matches: 14. The CDR3 has 18 amino acids. Per the germline V gene, CDR1 is MGHRA and CDR2 is YSYEKL.

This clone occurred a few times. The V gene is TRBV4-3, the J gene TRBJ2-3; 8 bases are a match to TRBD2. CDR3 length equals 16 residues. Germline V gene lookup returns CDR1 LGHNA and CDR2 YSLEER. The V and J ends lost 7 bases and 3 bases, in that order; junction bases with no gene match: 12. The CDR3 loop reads CASTPGGAGVTDTQYF. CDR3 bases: TGCGCCAGCACGCCCGGGGGGGCCGGGGTGACAGATACGCAGTATTTT.